The 26 T cell receptor beta chains below come from one sample, sequenced in a study of T cell responses to AZD1222 COVID-19 vaccine. Profiling relied on immunoSEQ multiplex PCR, and the TCRdb table lists in-frame clones only, not all of them. The data contain 150,000 to 200,000 clones, around 90% of them singletons. Material: peripheral blood, obtained on day 0 of AZD1222 vaccination. Receptors were obtained from an adult in good health.

This clone was detected once. The chain carries TRBV4-1 and TRBJ2-7; 9 bases are a match to TRBD2. Germline lookup yields CDR1 MGHRA and CDR2 YSYEKL. V lost 0 bases to trimming and J lost 3 bases; unmatched junction nucleotides: 6. The CDR3 has 16 amino acids. The DNA of the CDR3 is TGCGCCAGCAGCCAAGATAGGCTAGCGGGATTCTACGAGCAGTACTTC. Its protein is CASSQDRLAGFYEQYF.

The V call is TRBV9, the J call TRBJ2-3; no definite D call. CDR3 length: 13 amino acids. Trimming left V 1 base short and J 4 bases short, with 7 bases between. CDR1 and CDR2 from the germline V gene are SGDLS and YYNGEE. The CDR3 is CASSVTGSDTQYF. The CDR3, as DNA: TGTGCCAGCAGCGTAACTGGTTCAGATACGCAGTATTTT.

The chain carries TRBV6-2 or TRBV6-3 and TRBJ2-1; possibly TRBD2 for D (5 bases). Trimming took 4 bases from V and 12 from J, leaving 16 bases between them. CDR3 size: 13 residues. Per germline, CDR1 MNHEY and CDR2 SVGEGT. DNA for the CDR3: TGTGCCAGCAGTTTGACCCGAGGCGGGTCGCAGTTCTTC. Its translation: CASSLTRGGSQFF.

The chain combines TRBV2 with TRBJ1-2, with TRBD1 identical over 12 bases. The CDR3 spans 16 residues. Germline CDR1 is SNHLY and CDR2 is FYNNEI. V shed 9 bases and J 7 bases; nucleotides not matched to a gene: 15. CDR3 in DNA: TGTGCCAGTGCCGGGACAGGGGGCGCCACAGGTGGTGGCTACACCTTC. It codes for CASAGTGGATGGGYTF.

The V gene is TRBV7-8, the J gene TRBJ2-3; D tentatively fits TRBD1 or TRBD2 (5 bases each). This CDR3 contains 17 residues. V was pared by 5 bases and J by 0 bases, with 18 bases between. Looked up from germline, CDR1 is SGHVS and CDR2 is FQNEAQ. The CDR3 DNA reads TGTGCCAGCAGCCGTAAAGACAGTTGGGGGAGCACAGATACGCAGTATTTT. Amino acids: CASSRKDSWGSTDTQYF.

The V gene is TRBV19, the J gene TRBJ1-5; 7 nucleotides line up with TRBD1. Germline values: CDR1 LNHDA, CDR2 SQIVND (reference sequence). J was trimmed by 9 bases and V by 3 bases; bases with no gene match: 2. The CDR3 spans 12 residues. CDR3 bases: TGTGCCAGTAGTATCCGACAGGGGCCCCAGCATTTT. Translated: CASSIRQGPQHF.

The V call is TRBV28, the J call TRBJ2-3, with a tentative D call TRBD2 (6 bases). The CDR3 is made up of 18 amino acids. Trimming pared 4 bases from V and 2 bases from J, leaving 22 bases between. Germline values: CDR1 MDHEN, CDR2 SYDVKM. In nucleotides, the CDR3 is TGTGCCAGCAGTTCGATGTCTACGGGGGAGGTTCCCACAGATACGCAGTATTTT. Its protein is CASSSMSTGEVPTDTQYF.

The chain uses TRBV19 and TRBJ1-5; D is unclear. V lost 8 bases to trimming and J lost 6 bases, with 14 bases between them. CDR1 is LNHDA and CDR2 is SQIVND in the germline V gene (reference sequence). The CDR3 length is 13 residues. The CDR3 DNA sequence: TGTGCCAGTCAGCCGGCTTGGGCTCAGCCCCAGCATTTT. Its translation is CASQPAWAQPQHF.

This clone has just a few counts. The chain couples TRBV6-2 or TRBV6-3 to TRBJ1-2; D is possibly TRBD1 (5 bases). V gave up 6 bases and J gave up 5 bases, with 10 bases separating them. The CDR3 spans 12 residues. Germline V gene data show CDR1 as MNHEY and CDR2 as SVGEGT. CDR3 sequence reads: CASSPGIYGYTF. In DNA, the CDR3 is TGTGCCAGCAGCCCAGGGATTTATGGCTACACCTTC.

This clone was counted a single time. The rearrangement uses TRBV5-5 and TRBJ2-1; 8 positions agree with TRBD2. CDR3 length: 17 residues. CDR1 and CDR2 from the germline V gene are SGHKS and YYEKEE (reference sequence). The V gene end was trimmed by 3 bases and the J gene end by 9 bases; junction bases not matched to a gene: 17. CDR3 coding DNA: TGTGCCAGCAGCTCGATGGGGACGGGAGGGCCGTGGATTGAGCAGTTCTTC. Translated, it gives CASSSMGTGGPWIEQFF.

This chain uses TRBV5-1 with TRBJ2-1; perhaps D is TRBD1 or TRBD2 (5 bases each). CDR3 length: 15 amino acids. Trimming cost V 4 bases and J 1 base, with 12 bases left between them. Germline V gives CDR1 SGHRS, CDR2 YFSETQ. CDR3 loop: CASSPLGESYNEQFF. CDR3 nucleotide sequence: TGCGCCAGCAGCCCCCTGGGGGAGTCCTACAATGAGCAGTTCTTC.

This chain joins TRBV19 and TRBJ2-1, with D perhaps TRBD1 (6 bases). Trimming removed 3 bases at V and 0 bases at J, with 15 bases between. The length of the CDR3 is 17 residues. Looked up from germline, CDR1 is LNHDA and CDR2 is SQIVND (reference sequence). CDR3 coding DNA: TGTGCCAGTAGTATCCAGACAGGTCCGAGCTCCTACAATGAGCAGTTCTTC. Protein sequence: CASSIQTGPSSYNEQFF. Full variable domain (outside the CDR3, taken from reference TRBV19 and TRBJ2-1): DGGITQSPKYLFRKEGQNVTLSCEQNLNHDAMYWYRQDPGQGLRLIYYSQIVNDFQKGDIAEGYSVSREKKESFPLTVTSAQKNPTAFYLCASSIQTGPSSYNEQFFGPGTRLTVL.

This rearrangement joins TRBV7-9 to TRBJ1-2, with D perhaps matching TRBD1 (6 bases). Germline values: CDR1 SEHNR, CDR2 FQNEAQ (reference sequence). V shed 7 bases and J shed 4 bases, with 16 bases lying between them. This CDR3 comprises 14 residues. The CDR3 DNA reads as TGTGCCAGCACCTGGGAACAGGGCCCCTATGGCTACACCTTC. Protein sequence: CASTWEQGPYGYTF.

The chain carries TRBV4-1 and TRBJ1-5; TRBD1 agrees at 8 bases. The V gene's germline CDR1 is MGHRA and CDR2 YSYEKL. The CDR3 consists of 16 residues. This chain's CDR3 is CPPSPPGQVNNQPQHF. The CDR3 DNA reads TGCCCCCCCAGCCCACCGGGACAGGTAAACAATCAGCCCCAGCATTTT.

The chain has TRBV4-3 and TRBJ2-7, with D possibly being TRBD1 (5 bases). V gave up 0 bases and J gave up 3 bases, with 15 bases separating them. Germline CDR1 and CDR2: LGHNA and YSLEER. The CDR3 covers 16 residues. The CDR3 sequence is CASSQDRAGSYYEQYF. In DNA form, the CDR3 reads TGCGCCAGCAGCCAAGATAGGGCAGGGTCATACTACGAGCAGTACTTC.

The chain has TRBV7-3 and TRBJ2-1; 11 nucleotides agree with TRBD2. Germline V gene data show CDR1 as SGHTA and CDR2 as FQGTGA. This CDR3 is built from 15 residues. The V gene end was trimmed by 5 bases and the J gene end by 7 bases; junction bases not matched to a gene: 7. CDR3 region: CASSQQLAGENEQFF. The CDR3 nucleotides are TGTGCCAGCAGCCAACAACTAGCGGGAGAGAATGAGCAGTTCTTC.

The chain couples TRBV24-1 to TRBJ2-1; maybe TRBD2 (5 bases). Germline CDR1 reads KGHDR; CDR2 reads SFDVKD. Deletions cut 0 bases from V and 8 bases from J, with 19 bases between. The CDR3 runs to 17 residues. The CDR3 nucleotides are TGTGCCACCAGTGATTTGCCTCGTGCTAGCTTCGTCGATGAGCAGTTCTTC. Its translation is CATSDLPRASFVDEQFF.

This rearrangement joins TRBV11-3 to TRBJ1-3; D is uncertain. Deletions cut 1 base from V and 2 bases from J, with 9 bases between. The germline V gene encodes CDR1 SGHNT and CDR2 YENEEA. The CDR3 extends over 15 amino acids. CDR3 residues: CASSLVWIPGNTIYF. CDR3 in DNA: TGTGCCAGCAGCTTAGTGTGGATACCTGGAAACACCATATATTTT.

The rearrangement links TRBV6-5 to TRBJ1-5; 7 positions match TRBD1. Per the germline V gene, CDR1 is MNHEY and CDR2 is SVGAGI. The CDR3 is made up of 14 amino acids. V trimming: 6 bases; J trimming: 5 bases; junction bases outside the gene matches: 7. The CDR3 bases are TGTGCCAGCAGCCCGACAGGGTGGGATCAGCCCCAGCATTTT. Amino acids: CASSPTGWDQPQHF.

The chain employs TRBV10-3 and TRBJ1-1; 8 positions match TRBD1. Trimming removed 10 bases from V and 4 bases from J; junction bases left unmatched: 8. The germline V gene has CDR1 ENHRY and CDR2 SYGVKD. The CDR3 loop spans 13 amino acids. The CDR3 reads CATTDRDVTEAFF. The CDR3 DNA reads TGTGCCACCACGGACAGGGATGTCACTGAAGCTTTCTTT.

V is TRBV29-1 and J is TRBJ1-2; D is unresolved. V lost 7 bases and J 2 bases, leaving 8 bases between the germline ends. The CDR3 extends over 11 amino acids. Germline V gene data show CDR1 as SQVTM and CDR2 as ANQGSEA. The CDR3 loop reads CSASANYGYTF. For the CDR3, the DNA is TGCAGCGCCTCGGCCAACTATGGCTACACCTTC.

The chain employs TRBV2 and TRBJ2-5; D perhaps matches TRBD2 (6 bases). V lost 4 bases and J lost 2, with 11 bases in between. The germline CDR1 and CDR2 sequences are SNHLY and FYNNEI. This CDR3 is 14 amino acids long. This CDR3 is CASSGRDWQETQYF. CDR3 bases: TGTGCCAGCAGTGGCCGGGACTGGCAAGAGACCCAGTACTTC.

The gene calls are TRBV14 and TRBJ2-3; D is tentatively TRBD1 or TRBD2 (6 bases each). Germline CDR1 SGHDN, CDR2 FVKESK. The CDR3 spans 15 residues. With 3 bases removed from V and 0 bases from J, the gap between germline ends came to 10 bases. The CDR3 loop reads CASSQGGTSTDTQYF. The CDR3, as DNA: TGTGCCAGCAGCCAGGGGGGCACTAGCACAGATACGCAGTATTTT.

J is TRBJ1-2 and V is TRBV9, with 9 bases matching TRBD1. Trimming at V came to 4 bases and at J to 5 bases, leaving 6 bases not matched to a gene. Germline V CDR1 and CDR2: SGDLS, YYNGEE. The CDR3 sequence is 14 residues long. The CDR3 here is CASSPDRGWYGYTF. The CDR3 region has the DNA TGTGCCAGCAGCCCGGACAGGGGTTGGTATGGCTACACCTTC.

V and J are TRBV2 and TRBJ1-2, with a weak D call TRBD1 (6 bases). Germline CDR1 and CDR2: SNHLY and FYNNEI. V was pared by 4 bases and J by 2 bases, with 14 bases between. The CDR3 covers 15 residues. For the CDR3, the DNA is TGTGCCAGCAGTGTGGGGGAGGGGGTCAACTATGGCTACACCTTC. Translation gives CASSVGEGVNYGYTF. The whole variable domain, remainder taken from reference TRBV2 and TRBJ1-2, is EPEVTQTPSHQVTQMGQEVILRCVPISNHLYFYWYRQILGQKVEFLVSFYNNEISEKSEIFDDQFSVERPDGSNFTLKIRSTKLEDSAMYFCASSVGEGVNYGYTFGSGTRLTVV.

The rearrangement uses TRBV3-1 (or the pseudogene TRBV3-2) and TRBJ1-2; 7 positions agree with TRBD1. V shed 4 bases, J shed 4 bases, and the junction held 3 bases outside the gene matches. Germline CDR1 LGHDT, CDR2 YNNKEL (reference sequence). CDR3 length: 13 amino acids. The CDR3 DNA follows: TGTGCCAGCAGCCCCTGGGACAGCTATGGCTACACCTTC. Its protein product is CASSPWDSYGYTF.